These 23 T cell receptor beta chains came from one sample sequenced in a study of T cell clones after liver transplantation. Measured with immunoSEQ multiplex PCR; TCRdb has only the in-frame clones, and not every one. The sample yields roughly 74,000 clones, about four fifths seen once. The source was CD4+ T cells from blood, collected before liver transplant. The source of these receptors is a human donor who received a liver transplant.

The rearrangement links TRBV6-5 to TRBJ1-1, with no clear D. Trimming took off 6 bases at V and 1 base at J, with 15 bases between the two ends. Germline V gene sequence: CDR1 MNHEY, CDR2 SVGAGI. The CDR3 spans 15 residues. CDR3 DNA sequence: TGTGCCAGCAGACCCAGTCGGAGCTCGAACACTGAAGCTTTCTTT. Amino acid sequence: CASRPSRSSNTEAFF.

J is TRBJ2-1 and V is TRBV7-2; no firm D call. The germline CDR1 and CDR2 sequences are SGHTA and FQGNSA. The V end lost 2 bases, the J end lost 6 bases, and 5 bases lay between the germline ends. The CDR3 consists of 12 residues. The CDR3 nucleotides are TGTGCCAGCAGCTTAATAGGCAATGAGCAGTTCTTC. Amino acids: CASSLIGNEQFF.

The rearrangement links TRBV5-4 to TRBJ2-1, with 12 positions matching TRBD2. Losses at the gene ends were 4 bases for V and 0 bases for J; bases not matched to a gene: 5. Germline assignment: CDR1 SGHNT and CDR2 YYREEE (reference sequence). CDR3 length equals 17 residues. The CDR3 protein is CASSPTSGRRSYNEQFF. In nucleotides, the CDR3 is TGTGCCAGCAGCCCTACTAGCGGGAGGCGCTCCTACAATGAGCAGTTCTTC.

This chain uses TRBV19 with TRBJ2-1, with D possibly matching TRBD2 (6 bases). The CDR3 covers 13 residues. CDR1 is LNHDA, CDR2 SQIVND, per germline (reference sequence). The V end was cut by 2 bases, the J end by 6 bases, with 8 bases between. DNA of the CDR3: TGTGCCAGTAGTATACTAGCGCTCAATGAGCAGTTCTTC. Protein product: CASSILALNEQFF.

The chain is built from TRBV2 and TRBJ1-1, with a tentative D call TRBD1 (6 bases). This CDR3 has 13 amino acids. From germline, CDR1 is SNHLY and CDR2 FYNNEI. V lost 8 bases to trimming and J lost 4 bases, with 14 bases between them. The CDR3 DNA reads TGTGCCAGCGGGGCAGGGGTCGGCACTGAAGCTTTCTTT. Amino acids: CASGAGVGTEAFF.

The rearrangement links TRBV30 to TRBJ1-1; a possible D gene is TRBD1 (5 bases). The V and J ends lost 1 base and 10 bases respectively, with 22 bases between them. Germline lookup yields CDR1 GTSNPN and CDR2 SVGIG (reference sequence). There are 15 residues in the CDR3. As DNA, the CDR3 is TGTGCCTGGAGTGCGACGCTTAGGGCAGGTGGGGCAGCTTTCTTT. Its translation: CAWSATLRAGGAAFF.

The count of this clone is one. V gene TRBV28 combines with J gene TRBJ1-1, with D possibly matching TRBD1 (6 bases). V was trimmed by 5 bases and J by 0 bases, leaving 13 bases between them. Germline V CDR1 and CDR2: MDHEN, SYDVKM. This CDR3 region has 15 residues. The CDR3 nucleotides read TGTGCCAGCAGTCTATACAGGGCCCTGAACACTGAAGCTTTCTTT. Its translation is CASSLYRALNTEAFF.

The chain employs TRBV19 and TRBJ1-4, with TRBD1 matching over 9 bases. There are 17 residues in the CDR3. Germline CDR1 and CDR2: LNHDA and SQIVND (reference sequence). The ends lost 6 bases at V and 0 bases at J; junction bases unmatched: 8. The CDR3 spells CASSPGQGLTTNEKLFF. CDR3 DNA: TGTGCCAGTAGCCCTGGACAGGGGCTAACAACTAATGAAAAACTGTTTTTT.

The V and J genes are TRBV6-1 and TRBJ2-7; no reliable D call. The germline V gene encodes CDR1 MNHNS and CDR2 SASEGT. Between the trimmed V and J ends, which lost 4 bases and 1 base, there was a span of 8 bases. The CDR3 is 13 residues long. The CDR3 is CASSAIRSYEQYF. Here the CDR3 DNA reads TGTGCCAGCAGTGCGATACGATCCTACGAGCAGTACTTC.

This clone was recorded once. The CDR3 coding sequence is TGTGCCAGCAGCTCAAGGGGGGGGGCCTATGGCTACACCTTC. As protein: CASSSRGGAYGYTF. The rearrangement links TRBV7-2 to TRBJ1-2; a weak D match, TRBD1 (6 bases). The V gene's germline CDR1 is SGHTA and CDR2 FQGNSA. This CDR3 has 14 amino acids. Trimming removed 4 bases at V and 4 bases at J, with 13 bases between.

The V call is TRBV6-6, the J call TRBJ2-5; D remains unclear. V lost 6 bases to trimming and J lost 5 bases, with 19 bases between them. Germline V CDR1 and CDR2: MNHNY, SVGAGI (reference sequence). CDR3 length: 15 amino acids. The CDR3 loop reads CASSPTRQVSETQYF. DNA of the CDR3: TGTGCCAGCAGCCCCACCCGACAAGTCTCGGAGACCCAGTACTTC.

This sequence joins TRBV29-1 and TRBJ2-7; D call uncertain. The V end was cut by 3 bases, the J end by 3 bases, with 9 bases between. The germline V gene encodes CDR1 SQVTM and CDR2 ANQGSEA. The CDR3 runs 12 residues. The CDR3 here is CSVDSSYYEQYF. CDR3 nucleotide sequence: TGCAGCGTTGATTCATCTTACTACGAGCAGTACTTC.

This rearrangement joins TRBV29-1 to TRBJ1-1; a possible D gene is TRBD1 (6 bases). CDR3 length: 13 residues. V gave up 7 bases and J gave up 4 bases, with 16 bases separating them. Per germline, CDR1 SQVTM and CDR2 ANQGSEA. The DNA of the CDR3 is TGCAGCGCAGCGGGGGGCTGGGGCACTGAAGCTTTCTTT. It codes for CSAAGGWGTEAFF.

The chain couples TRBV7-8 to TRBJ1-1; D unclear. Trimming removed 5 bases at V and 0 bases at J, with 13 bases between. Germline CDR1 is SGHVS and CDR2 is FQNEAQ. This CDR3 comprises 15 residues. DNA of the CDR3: TGTGCCAGCAGCCAGGCGCGCCGATTGAACACTGAAGCTTTCTTT. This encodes CASSQARRLNTEAFF.

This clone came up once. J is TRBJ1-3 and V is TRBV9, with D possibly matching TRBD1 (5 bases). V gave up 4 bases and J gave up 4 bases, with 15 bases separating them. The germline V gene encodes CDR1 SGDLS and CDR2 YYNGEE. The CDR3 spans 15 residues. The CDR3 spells CASSSRRGSGNTIYF. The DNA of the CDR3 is TGTGCCAGCAGCTCCCGGCGGGGCAGCGGAAACACCATATATTTT.

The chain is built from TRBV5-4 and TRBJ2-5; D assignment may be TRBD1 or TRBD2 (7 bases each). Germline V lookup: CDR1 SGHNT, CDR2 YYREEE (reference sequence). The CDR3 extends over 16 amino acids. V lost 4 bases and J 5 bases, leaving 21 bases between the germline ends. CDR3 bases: TGTGCCAGCAGCGGGGGGGGTGACAGGGCCTGGGAGACCCAGTACTTC. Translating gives CASSGGGDRAWETQYF.

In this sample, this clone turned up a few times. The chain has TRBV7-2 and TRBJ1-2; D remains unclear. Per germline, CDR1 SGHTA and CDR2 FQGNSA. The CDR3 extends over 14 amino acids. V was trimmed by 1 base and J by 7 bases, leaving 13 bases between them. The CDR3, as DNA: TGTGCCAGCAGCTTAGAGGTTAGAGGAGCTGGCTACACCTTC. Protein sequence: CASSLEVRGAGYTF.

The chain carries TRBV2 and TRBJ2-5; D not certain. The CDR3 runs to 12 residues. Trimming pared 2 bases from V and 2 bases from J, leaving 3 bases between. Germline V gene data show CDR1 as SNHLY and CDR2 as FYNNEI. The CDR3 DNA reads TGTGCCAGCAGTGAATATCAAGAGACCCAGTACTTC. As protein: CASSEYQETQYF.

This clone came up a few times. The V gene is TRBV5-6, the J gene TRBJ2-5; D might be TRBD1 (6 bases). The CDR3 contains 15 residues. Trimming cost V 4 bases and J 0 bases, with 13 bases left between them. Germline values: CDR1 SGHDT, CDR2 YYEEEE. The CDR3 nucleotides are TGTGCCAGCAGCCTAGGGGGAGCGTACCAAGAGACCCAGTACTTC. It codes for CASSLGGAYQETQYF.

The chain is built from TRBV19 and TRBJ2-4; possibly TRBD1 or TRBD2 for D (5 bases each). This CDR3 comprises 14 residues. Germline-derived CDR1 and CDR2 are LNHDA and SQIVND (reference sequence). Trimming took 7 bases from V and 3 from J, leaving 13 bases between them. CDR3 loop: CASTNQGDKNIQYF. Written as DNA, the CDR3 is TGTGCCAGTACCAATCAGGGAGACAAAAACATTCAGTACTTC.

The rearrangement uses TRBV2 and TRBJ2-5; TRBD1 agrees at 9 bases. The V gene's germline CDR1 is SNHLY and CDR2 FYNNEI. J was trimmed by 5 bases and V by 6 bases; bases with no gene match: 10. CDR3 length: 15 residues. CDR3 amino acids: CASRANRGRGETQYF. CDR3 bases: TGTGCCAGCAGGGCGAACAGGGGGCGAGGGGAGACCCAGTACTTC.

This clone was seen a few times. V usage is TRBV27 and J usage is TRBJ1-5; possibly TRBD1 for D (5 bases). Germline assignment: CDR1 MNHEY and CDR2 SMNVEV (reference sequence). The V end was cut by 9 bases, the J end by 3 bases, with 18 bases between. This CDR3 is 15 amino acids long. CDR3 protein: CASRRSGVANQPQHF. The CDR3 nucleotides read TGTGCCAGTAGACGTTCGGGGGTTGCCAATCAGCCCCAGCATTTT.

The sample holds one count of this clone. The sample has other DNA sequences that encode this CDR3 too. This chain's CDR3 is CASRGSGTGNTGELFF. The CDR3 DNA reads TGTGCCAGCAGGGGCAGCGGGACAGGGAACACCGGGGAGCTGTTTTTT. The chain has TRBV7-2 and TRBJ2-2; possibly TRBD1 for D (8 bases). Deletions cut 6 bases from V and 1 base from J, with 15 bases between. The CDR3 runs 16 residues. The germline gives CDR1 SGHTA, CDR2 FQGNSA.